This T cell receptor beta chain came from a study of tumor and adjacent non-tumor tissue in lung cancer. The CDR3 has 13 residues. Germline V gives CDR1 MGHRA, CDR2 YSYEKL. Three rounds of nested PCR, following a modified ARM-PCR protocol, produced the TCRbeta library. MiXCR was run by TCRdb on the multiplex PCR reads, yielding one entry per CDR3 protein. Of 77,000 or so distinct CDR3 sequences in the sample, over 65% were seen once. RNA was extracted from bulk tissue without any cell sorting. More than 3 cm separated this lung sample from the edge of the tumor. Details on this clonotype: The junction does not match germline at one end; this may be a read error.

The rearrangement joins TRBV4-1 to TRBJ1-2; D is perhaps TRBD1 (6 bases). The sequenced sample was distant non-tumor lung tissue. The TCR comes from a man in his 70s with non-small cell lung cancer. The CDR3 bases are TGCGCTAGCAGACAAGCAGGGGTACATGGCTACACCTTC. Residues: CASRQAGVHGYTF.